The 29 T cell receptor beta chains listed next were all sequenced from one sample in a study of identical twins. TCRdb fed the 5' RACE reads into MiXCR, producing one record per CDR3 protein. The table records about 1.7 million distinct CDR3 sequences, less than 40% of them present only once. Sequences were obtained from cord blood. The receptors come from a newborn girl in good health.

CDR3 DNA sequence: TGTGCCAGCAGTCCAGTGCGGGGGTCTGAAGCTTTCTTT. Amino acid sequence: CASSPVRGSEAFF. The chain uses TRBV27 and TRBJ1-1; D is perhaps TRBD1 (5 bases). The CDR3 has 13 residues. V lost 5 bases and J lost 6, with 13 bases in between. Germline CDR1 MNHEY, CDR2 SMNVEV (reference sequence).

The genes are TRBV9 and TRBJ2-3; D might be TRBD2 (6 bases). The V end was cut by 0 bases, the J end by 3 bases, with 8 bases between. CDR1 is SGDLS, CDR2 YYNGEE, per germline. The CDR3 totals 14 residues. CDR3 DNA sequence: TGTGCCAGCAGCGTAGGGACTATGACAGATACGCAGTATTTT. Its translation: CASSVGTMTDTQYF.

The table lists this clonotype with a few counts. The chain recombines TRBV6-5 with TRBJ2-1; 8 bases agree with TRBD1. J was trimmed by 14 bases and V by 2 bases; bases with no gene match: 5. Germline lookup yields CDR1 MNHEY and CDR2 SVGAGI. CDR3 size: 12 residues. Written as DNA, the CDR3 is TGTGCCAGCAGTTACCGACAGGGGATGGAGTTCTTC. Its protein product is CASSYRQGMEFF.

This clonotype was seen only a few times. The V call is TRBV30, the J call TRBJ2-1; 14 bases map to TRBD2. Germline V gene data show CDR1 as GTSNPN and CDR2 as SVGIG (reference sequence). CDR3 length: 16 amino acids. With V trimmed by 6 bases and J by 7 bases, 11 bases remained unmatched. CDR3 loop: CACFGWTSGRKNEQFF. The CDR3 coding sequence is TGTGCCTGCTTTGGGTGGACTAGCGGGAGGAAGAATGAGCAGTTCTTC.

This clonotype was found once. The chain employs TRBV4-2 and TRBJ2-1; 12 positions agree with TRBD2. V trimming: 4 bases; J trimming: 7 bases; junction bases outside the gene matches: 8. The CDR3 covers 16 residues. The V gene's germline CDR1 is LGHNA and CDR2 YNFKEQ. CDR3 loop: CASSPSGRAKGNEQFF. The CDR3 DNA reads TGTGCCAGCAGCCCTAGCGGGAGGGCCAAGGGAAATGAGCAGTTCTTC.

In this sample, this clonotype turned up a few times. The chain has TRBV6-1 and TRBJ2-3, with no clear D. Trimming took 8 bases from V and 3 from J, leaving 12 bases between them. CDR3 length: 13 amino acids. Germline values: CDR1 MNHNS, CDR2 SASEGT. The CDR3 spells CASGDRATDTQYF. The CDR3 nucleotides read TGTGCCAGCGGGGATAGAGCGACAGATACGCAGTATTTT.

In its sample, this clonotype was seen a few times. This rearrangement joins TRBV28 to TRBJ2-7, with TRBD1 identical over 10 bases. There are 15 residues in the CDR3. Germline CDR1 is MDHEN and CDR2 is SYDVKM. Losses at the gene ends were 5 bases for V and 4 bases for J; bases not matched to a gene: 8. The CDR3: CASSPARDRGYEQYF. Written as DNA, the CDR3 is TGTGCCAGCAGTCCTGCCCGGGACAGGGGTTACGAGCAGTACTTC.

The rearrangement joins TRBV29-1 to TRBJ1-4; 8 bases agree with TRBD1. V shed 4 bases and J 6 bases; nucleotides not matched to a gene: 10. Germline CDR1 SQVTM, CDR2 ANQGSEA. CDR3 length equals 15 residues. The CDR3 loop reads CSVVRTGWGDEKLFF. DNA of the CDR3: TGCAGCGTTGTGCGGACAGGGTGGGGTGATGAAAAACTGTTTTTT.

This chain uses TRBV20-1 with TRBJ2-1, with D possibly matching TRBD2 (5 bases). CDR3 length: 15 residues. The germline V and J ends were trimmed by 4 bases and 4 bases, with 17 bases remaining between them. The germline gives CDR1 DFQATT, CDR2 SNEGSKA (reference sequence). The CDR3 DNA is TGCAGTGCTACCCTAGGGTTAGCGTTTTACAATGAGCAGTTCTTC. Translation: CSATLGLAFYNEQFF.

This clonotype was seen more than once but under ten times. The chain is built from TRBV7-2 and TRBJ1-2; 9 bases align to TRBD1. Trimming cost V 0 bases and J 4 bases; bases outside gene matches: 9. Germline CDR1 is SGHTA and CDR2 is FQGNSA. This CDR3 is built from 17 residues. The CDR3 nucleotides are TGTGCCAGCAGCTTAGCGCTCCCACAGGGGGCTCGCTATGGCTACACCTTC. Encoded protein: CASSLALPQGARYGYTF.

The chain carries TRBV3-1 and TRBJ1-1; D uncertain. Trimming took 5 bases from V and 6 from J, leaving 10 bases between them. CDR3 size: 12 residues. The germline gives CDR1 LGHDT, CDR2 YNNKEL (reference sequence). Here the CDR3 DNA reads TGTGCCAGCAGCTCAGCGGGTTCTGAAGCTTTCTTT. It translates to CASSSAGSEAFF.

The chain combines TRBV24-1 with TRBJ2-5, with D uncertain. This CDR3 is built from 12 residues. V was cut by 5 bases and J by 5 bases, with 8 bases left in between. Germline values: CDR1 KGHDR, CDR2 SFDVKD. CDR3 protein: CATSVPAETQYF. As DNA, the CDR3 is TGTGCCACCAGTGTCCCGGCGGAGACCCAGTACTTC.

The chain couples TRBV3-1 to TRBJ1-4; 8 bases align to TRBD1. The CDR3 loop spans 15 amino acids. Germline CDR1 is LGHDT and CDR2 is YNNKEL (reference sequence). Losses at the gene ends were 3 bases for V and 4 bases for J; bases not matched to a gene: 4. The CDR3 protein is CASSHAGQVNEKLFF. In DNA, the CDR3 is TGTGCCAGCAGCCACGCGGGACAGGTTAATGAAAAACTGTTTTTT.

Concerning this clonotype itself: At one end the junction does not follow the germline gene, possibly because of a read error. The chain recombines TRBV9 with TRBJ1-2; D is perhaps TRBD1 (5 bases). Germline-derived CDR1 and CDR2 are SGDLS and YYNGEE. CDR3 length: 13 residues. This CDR3 is CASSVEAGNGYIF. CDR3 in DNA: TGTGCCAGCAGCGTAGAAGCAGGGAACGGCTACATCTTC. Looking up the rest from reference TRBV9 and TRBJ1-2 gives the full variable domain: DSGVTQTPKHLITATGQRVTLRCSPRSGDLSVYWYQQSLDQGLQFLIQYYNGEERAKGNILERFSAQQFPDLHSELNLSSLELGDSALYFCASSVEAGNGYIFGSGTRLTVV.

The chain joins TRBV2 to TRBJ2-1; a possible D gene is TRBD1 (7 bases). The tail of the sequence fits TRBJ2-7 better, so the J call may be wrong. CDR3 size: 13 residues. CDR1 SNHLY and CDR2 FYNNEI come from the germline V gene. CDR3 sequence reads: CAIDRDSYNEQYF. CDR3 in DNA: TGTGCCATCGACAGGGACTCCTACAATGAGCAGTACTTC.

The V call is TRBV20-1, the J call TRBJ2-3, with D possibly TRBD2 on 6 matching bases. Trimming cost V 0 bases and J 2 bases, with 21 bases left between them. The CDR3 runs to 18 residues. Germline CDR1 and CDR2: DFQATT and SNEGSKA (reference sequence). The chain's CDR3 is CSARDSWLAGRPTDTQYF. In DNA, the CDR3 is TGCAGTGCTAGAGATTCGTGGTTGGCGGGGAGACCCACAGATACGCAGTATTTT.

V and J are TRBV6-5 and TRBJ2-7, with 7 bases lining up with TRBD1. Trimming at V came to 6 bases and at J to 2 bases, leaving 7 bases not matched to a gene. Germline values: CDR1 MNHEY, CDR2 SVGAGI. The CDR3 extends over 14 amino acids. CDR3 sequence reads: CASRRQGETYEQYF. The CDR3 DNA is TGTGCCAGCAGACGACAGGGAGAAACCTACGAGCAGTACTTC.

The V and J genes are TRBV6-1 and TRBJ2-7; 9 bases match TRBD2. This CDR3 has 14 amino acids. Germline V gives CDR1 MNHNS, CDR2 SASEGT. The V segment lost 6 bases and the J segment 7 bases; nucleotides outside the gene matches: 10. CDR3 in DNA: TGTGCCAGCAGGCGGGGGGGCAATCCCAATGAGCAGTACTTC. Translating it yields CASRRGGNPNEQYF.

This clonotype was seen a handful of times. This sequence joins TRBV6-6 and TRBJ2-7; 7 bases line up with TRBD1. The CDR3 sequence is 14 residues long. With V trimmed by 2 bases and J by 4 bases, 5 bases remained unmatched. Germline loops: CDR1 MNHNY, CDR2 SVGAGI (reference sequence). The CDR3 DNA reads as TGTGCCAGCAGTTACCAGGGACAGACTTACGAGCAGTACTTC. The encoded protein is CASSYQGQTYEQYF.

V and J are TRBV20-1 and TRBJ2-5; 7 bases line up with TRBD2. The CDR3 is made up of 14 amino acids. Germline loops: CDR1 DFQATT, CDR2 SNEGSKA (reference sequence). J gave up 5 bases and V 0 bases, and 6 bases lay outside the gene matches. CDR3 region: CSARDPLAAETQYF. CDR3 nucleotide sequence: TGCAGTGCTAGAGATCCTCTAGCGGCCGAGACCCAGTACTTC.

The chain joins TRBV12-3 or TRBV12-4 to TRBJ2-7, with TRBD2 matching over 7 bases. J was trimmed by 0 bases and V by 5 bases; bases with no gene match: 4. The CDR3 length is 14 residues. CDR3 loop: CASSAREASYEQYF. The DNA for the CDR3 is TGTGCCAGCAGTGCCCGGGAGGCCTCCTACGAGCAGTACTTC.

This clonotype was counted a few times. The chain links TRBV5-1 to TRBJ2-3; 8 bases are a match to TRBD2. V shed 4 bases and J 14 bases; nucleotides not matched to a gene: 12. CDR3 size: 13 residues. Germline CDR1 and CDR2: SGHRS and YFSETQ. The CDR3 loop reads CASSGLGSGIGYF. In DNA form, the CDR3 reads TGCGCCAGCAGCGGCCTGGGTAGCGGGATTGGGTATTTT. Full variable domain (outside the CDR3, taken from reference TRBV5-1 and TRBJ2-3): KAGVTQTPRYLIKTRGQQVTLSCSPISGHRSVSWYQQTPGQGLQFLFEYFSETQRNKGNFPGRFSGRQFSNSRSEMNVSTLELGDSALYLCASSGLGSGIGYFGPGTRLTVL.

Note on this clonotype: It may be a read error: a sequence one base away is much more abundant. This sequence joins TRBV24-1 and TRBJ2-5; TRBD1 or TRBD2 may be the D gene (5 bases each). This CDR3 comprises 13 residues. The ends were cut back, 0 bases at V and 11 bases at J, with 12 bases in the middle. Looked up from germline, CDR1 is KGHDR and CDR2 is SFDVKD. CDR3 bases: TGTGCCACCAGTGATTTGGGGGGAAATGAGCAGTACTTC. Translating it yields CATSDLGGNEQYF.

The genes are TRBV6-4 and TRBJ2-3, with a tentative D call TRBD2 (5 bases). The CDR3 runs to 15 residues. Germline loops: CDR1 MRHNA, CDR2 SNTAGT. Trimming removed 6 bases from V and 0 bases from J, with 13 bases in between. The CDR3 sequence is CASSQLGTSTDTQYF. DNA of the CDR3: TGTGCCAGCAGCCAACTAGGAACTAGCACAGATACGCAGTATTTT.

V gene TRBV6-2 or TRBV6-3 combines with J gene TRBJ2-2; D is possibly TRBD1 (6 bases). V was trimmed by 4 bases and J by 2 bases, leaving 17 bases between them. The germline gives CDR1 MNHEY, CDR2 SVGEGT. The CDR3 spans 17 residues. The DNA for the CDR3 is TGTGCCAGCAGTTTTGCCCGACCAGGGGTCAACACCGGGGAGCTGTTTTTT. Protein: CASSFARPGVNTGELFF.

This clonotype was counted a few times. The gene calls are TRBV20-1 and TRBJ2-1; 9 positions agree with TRBD2. V trimming: 6 bases; J trimming: 7 bases; junction bases outside the gene matches: 10. Germline loops: CDR1 DFQATT, CDR2 SNEGSKA (reference sequence). This CDR3 comprises 14 residues. The CDR3 DNA sequence: TGCAGTGCGAGAAGGGCGGGGGGGAAGAATGAGCAGTTCTTC. It is translated as CSARRAGGKNEQFF.

This chain connects TRBV18 to TRBJ2-1, with D tentatively TRBD2 (6 bases). V lost 2 bases and J lost 1, with 15 bases in between. CDR3 length: 17 amino acids. CDR1 and CDR2 (germline): KGHSH, LQKENI. The CDR3 DNA is TGTGCCAGCTCACCATTAAGGGTCGGGGGTTCCTACAATGAGCAGTTCTTC. Amino acid sequence: CASSPLRVGGSYNEQFF.

The rearrangement links TRBV6-5 to TRBJ1-5, with D unresolved. V lost 2 bases, J lost 4 bases, and 9 bases lay in between. Germline loops: CDR1 MNHEY, CDR2 SVGAGI. The length of the CDR3 is 14 residues. CDR3 nucleotide sequence: TGTGCCAGCAGTTACGTCAGCGCTAATCAGCCCCAGCATTTT. It translates to CASSYVSANQPQHF.

The rearrangement uses TRBV4-2 and TRBJ2-2; no clear D. The germline V and J ends were trimmed by 4 bases and 1 base, with 10 bases remaining between them. Germline lookup yields CDR1 LGHNA and CDR2 YNFKEQ. The CDR3 is 15 residues long. The CDR3 DNA is TGTGCCAGCAGCCCCGTCGACGGGAACACCGGGGAGCTGTTTTTT. This sequence encodes CASSPVDGNTGELFF.